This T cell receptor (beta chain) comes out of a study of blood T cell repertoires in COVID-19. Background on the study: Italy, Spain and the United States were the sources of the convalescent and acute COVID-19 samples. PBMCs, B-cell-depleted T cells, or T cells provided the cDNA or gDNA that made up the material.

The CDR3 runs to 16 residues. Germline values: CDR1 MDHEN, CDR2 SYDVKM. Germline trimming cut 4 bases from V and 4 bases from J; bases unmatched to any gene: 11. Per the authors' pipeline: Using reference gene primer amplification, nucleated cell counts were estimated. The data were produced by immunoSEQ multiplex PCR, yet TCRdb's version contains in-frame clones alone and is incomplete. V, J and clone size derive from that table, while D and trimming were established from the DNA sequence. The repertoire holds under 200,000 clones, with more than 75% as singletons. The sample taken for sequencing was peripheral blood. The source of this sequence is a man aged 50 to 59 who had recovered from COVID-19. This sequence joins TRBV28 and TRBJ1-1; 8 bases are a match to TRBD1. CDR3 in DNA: TGTGCCAGCAGTTCGATCAGACAGGGGAGGGGCACTGAAGCTTTCTTT. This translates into CASSSIRQGRGTEAFF.